Presented here are 19 T cell receptor beta chains from one specimen sequenced in a study of cytomegalovirus exposure and HLA in healthy donors. The PCR used 60 Vbeta and 13 Jbeta primers. Profiling relied on immunoSEQ multiplex PCR, and the TCRdb table lists in-frame clones only, not all of them. The sample carries 120,000 or so clones, 74% recorded once. Material: PBMCs. These receptors all stem from a woman between 50 and 59 years old in good health and CMV-seropositive.

This clone appeared a few times. This chain connects TRBV29-1 to TRBJ2-5; D is perhaps TRBD1 (6 bases). CDR1 is SQVTM, CDR2 ANQGSEA, per germline. The V and J ends lost 6 bases and 0 bases respectively, with 14 bases between them. The CDR3 contains 14 residues. CDR3 sequence: CSVTGTKYQETQYF. Here the CDR3 DNA reads TGCAGCGTGACCGGGACAAAGTACCAAGAGACCCAGTACTTC.

The chain carries TRBV2 and TRBJ1-1, with 8 bases aligning to TRBD1. With 5 bases clipped from V and 4 bases from J, the junction kept 6 bases outside the gene matches. This CDR3 is built from 14 residues. CDR1 SNHLY and CDR2 FYNNEI come from the germline V gene. The DNA of the CDR3 is TGTGCCAGCAGTCAGGGGGCGGGAGTCACTGAAGCTTTCTTT. This sequence encodes CASSQGAGVTEAFF.

This rearrangement joins TRBV13 to TRBJ2-3, with TRBD2 matching over 15 bases. The CDR3 sequence is 16 residues long. V was pared by 5 bases and J by 4 bases, with 4 bases of the junction left unmatched. Germline V CDR1 and CDR2: PRHDT, FYEKMQ (reference sequence). CDR3 amino acids: CASSAWTSGGADTQYF. Here the CDR3 DNA reads TGTGCCAGCAGCGCCTGGACTAGCGGGGGGGCAGATACGCAGTATTTT.

V gene TRBV5-1 combines with J gene TRBJ1-2; 7 bases match TRBD1. The CDR3 is 15 amino acids. The germline CDR1 and CDR2 sequences are SGHRS and YFSETQ. V gave up 0 bases and J gave up 6 bases; unmatched junction bases: 8. CDR3 residues: CASSLGGGAGDGYTF. The CDR3 coding sequence is TGCGCCAGCAGCTTGGGAGGGGGCGCGGGTGATGGCTACACCTTC.

V and J are TRBV14 and TRBJ1-1; tentatively, D is TRBD1 (5 bases). Germline V lookup: CDR1 SGHDN, CDR2 FVKESK. Between the trimmed V and J ends, which lost 1 base and 2 bases, there was a span of 14 bases. The CDR3 consists of 16 residues. The chain's CDR3 is CASSQGPWGENTEAFF. The CDR3 region has the DNA TGTGCCAGCAGCCAAGGGCCTTGGGGGGAAAACACTGAAGCTTTCTTT.

This chain joins TRBV11-1 and TRBJ1-2; D possibly corresponds to TRBD1 (6 bases). Between the trimmed V and J ends, which lost 3 bases and 4 bases, there was a span of 12 bases. Per the germline V gene, CDR1 is SGHAT and CDR2 is FQDESV (reference sequence). The CDR3 is 14 residues long. Here the CDR3 reads CASSFQGPVYGYTF. For the CDR3, the DNA is TGTGCCAGCAGCTTTCAGGGGCCCGTCTATGGCTACACCTTC.

The chain couples TRBV7-9 to TRBJ2-1, with TRBD2 matching 9 bases. V lost 1 base, J lost 0 bases, and 7 bases stayed unmatched. CDR3 length: 18 residues. CDR1 SEHNR and CDR2 FQNEAQ come from the germline V gene (reference sequence). The CDR3 nucleotides are TGTGCCAGCAGCTTAGAAGCGACTAGCGGTTACTCCTACAATGAGCAGTTCTTC. Translated: CASSLEATSGYSYNEQFF.

The CDR3 sequence is CAISESVLAGLETQYF. CDR3 nucleotide sequence: TGTGCCATCAGTGAGTCCGTGCTAGCGGGGTTAGAGACCCAGTACTTC. The J gene is TRBJ2-5, the V gene TRBV10-3; 9 bases fit TRBD2. Germline V gene sequence: CDR1 ENHRY, CDR2 SYGVKD. The junction had 6 bases not matched to a gene; V was cut back by 0 bases and J by 4 bases. The CDR3 is 16 residues long.

The chain links TRBV2 to TRBJ1-6; perhaps TRBD1 as D (6 bases). Germline CDR1 SNHLY, CDR2 FYNNEI. This CDR3 is 14 amino acids long. V lost 9 bases and J 6 bases, leaving 15 bases between the germline ends. CDR3: CARGVGQSNSPLHF. The DNA for the CDR3 is TGTGCCAGGGGTGTAGGACAGAGTAATTCACCCCTCCACTTT.

This chain uses TRBV5-1 with TRBJ1-5; a weak D match, TRBD1 (5 bases). Trimming took 0 bases from V and 6 from J, leaving 7 bases between them. The germline CDR1 and CDR2 sequences are SGHRS and YFSETQ. The CDR3 runs to 13 residues. CDR3 nucleotide sequence: TGCGCCAGCAGCTTGGGCGGGGGTCAGCCCCAGCATTTT. Its protein is CASSLGGGQPQHF.

The chain joins TRBV7-9 to TRBJ2-3; TRBD2 matches 12 bases. CDR3 length equals 17 residues. The junction had 11 bases not matched to a gene; V was cut back by 5 bases and J by 5 bases. CDR1 and CDR2 (germline): SEHNR, FQNEAQ (reference sequence). The CDR3 coding sequence is TGTGCCAGCAGCCCCGCTAGCGGGGGGGCCGAGGGAGATACGCAGTATTTT. Translated, it gives CASSPASGGAEGDTQYF.

This clone was detected a few times. This chain uses TRBV28 with TRBJ1-4; D perhaps matches TRBD1 (5 bases). Germline V gene data show CDR1 as MDHEN and CDR2 as SYDVKM. The CDR3 runs to 15 residues. The V end lost 2 bases, the J end lost 8 bases, and 15 bases lay between the germline ends. CDR3 nucleotides: TGTGCCAGCAGTTTACTGGGGGAGGTTACCGAAAAACTGTTTTTT. Its translation: CASSLLGEVTEKLFF. Full variable domain (missing parts from reference TRBV28 and TRBJ1-4): DVKVTQSSRYLVKRTGEKVFLECVQDMDHENMFWYRQDPGLGLRLIYFSYDVKMKEKGDIPEGYSVSREKKERFSLILESASTNQTSMYLCASSLLGEVTEKLFFGSGTQLSVL.

The CDR3: CASSQQINTEAFF. For the CDR3, the DNA is TGTGCCAGCAGCCAACAGATAAACACTGAAGCTTTCTTT. This chain uses TRBV14 with TRBJ1-1; the D is unclear. This CDR3 region has 13 residues. V was pared by 2 bases and J by 2 bases, with 6 bases between. Germline CDR1 SGHDN, CDR2 FVKESK.

The V gene is TRBV29-1, the J gene TRBJ2-7; 9 bases agree with TRBD2. Germline V gene sequence: CDR1 SQVTM, CDR2 ANQGSEA. This CDR3 comprises 13 residues. Trimming cost V 4 bases and J 6 bases; bases outside gene matches: 7. In nucleotides, the CDR3 is TGCAGCGTTGGCGGGAGGGAAACGGCCGAGCAGTACTTC. This gives the protein CSVGGRETAEQYF.

The chain couples TRBV2 to TRBJ2-2; 10 nucleotides line up with TRBD2. The V and J ends lost 6 bases and 1 base, in that order; junction bases with no gene match: 5. The CDR3 is made up of 16 amino acids. From germline, CDR1 is SNHLY and CDR2 FYNNEI. In DNA form, the CDR3 reads TGTGCCAGCAGACGGACTAGCGGCATGAACACCGGGGAGCTGTTTTTT. Protein product: CASRRTSGMNTGELFF.

The chain links TRBV27 to TRBJ2-5, with TRBD2 matching over 16 bases. The CDR3 has 15 residues. The V gene's germline CDR1 is MNHEY and CDR2 SMNVEV (reference sequence). J gave up 9 bases and V 4 bases, and 5 bases lay outside the gene matches. The CDR3 DNA reads as TGTGCCAGCAGTTCGCCGGGACTAGCGGGAGGGGCCCAGTACTTC. It encodes CASSSPGLAGGAQYF.

The chain employs TRBV19 and TRBJ2-3; 11 bases are a match to TRBD1. Germline V lookup: CDR1 LNHDA, CDR2 SQIVND (reference sequence). V lost 3 bases, J lost 3 bases, and 5 bases stayed unmatched. The CDR3 sequence is 16 residues long. In DNA, the CDR3 is TGTGCCAGTAGTATCCCCGGGACAGGGGGTACAGATACGCAGTATTTT. Protein sequence: CASSIPGTGGTDTQYF.

The chain uses TRBV7-2 and TRBJ2-3; D gene uncertain. Trimming shortened V by 2 bases and J by 6 bases, and 6 bases separated the two germline ends. Germline values: CDR1 SGHTA, CDR2 FQGNSA. CDR3 length: 12 amino acids. As DNA, the CDR3 is TGTGCCAGCAGCTTATACTTCGATACGCAGTATTTT. Residues: CASSLYFDTQYF.

This rearrangement joins TRBV4-3 to TRBJ2-3; TRBD2 matches at 10 bases. V shed 1 base and J 0 bases; nucleotides not matched to a gene: 13. The CDR3 sequence is 20 residues long. Germline loops: CDR1 LGHNA, CDR2 YSLEER. This chain's CDR3 is CASSQVFSSGSSGSTDTQYF. The CDR3 DNA reads as TGCGCCAGCAGCCAAGTGTTTTCTAGCGGGAGCTCTGGGAGCACAGATACGCAGTATTTT.